One sample yielded the 24 T cell receptor beta chains listed below, sequenced in a study of cytomegalovirus exposure and HLA in healthy donors. With 60 Vbeta and 13 Jbeta primers, the PCR was carried out. The method was immunoSEQ multiplex PCR; TCRdb's version includes in-frame clones alone and lacks a portion of them. Of about 83,000 clones in the sample, less than 85% were seen once. The sample comprised PBMCs. The source is a man aged 60 to 75 in good health and CMV-seronegative.

The rearrangement joins TRBV2 to TRBJ1-5, with 8 bases matching TRBD1. This CDR3 contains 15 residues. After removal of 4 bases from V and 2 bases from J, the junction contained 4 bases not matched to a gene. Looked up from germline, CDR1 is SNHLY and CDR2 is FYNNEI. In DNA form, the CDR3 reads TGTGCCAGCAGTGTACAGGGGGGAGGCAATCAGCCCCAGCATTTT. This encodes CASSVQGGGNQPQHF. Complete variable domain (other parts from reference TRBV2 and TRBJ1-5): EPEVTQTPSHQVTQMGQEVILRCVPISNHLYFYWYRQILGQKVEFLVSFYNNEISEKSEIFDDQFSVERPDGSNFTLKIRSTKLEDSAMYFCASSVQGGGNQPQHFGDGTRLSIL.

This clone was picked up one time. The gene calls are TRBV27 and TRBJ1-2; D perhaps matches TRBD1 (6 bases). CDR1 is MNHEY, CDR2 SMNVEV, per germline (reference sequence). CDR3 length: 14 residues. V was cut by 3 bases and J by 5 bases, with 13 bases left in between. The CDR3 protein is CASSLNRAGYGYTF. CDR3 in DNA: TGTGCCAGCAGTTTGAACAGGGCAGGATATGGCTACACCTTC.

This clone turned up a few times. V gene TRBV11-2 combines with J gene TRBJ2-7; possibly TRBD2 for D (6 bases). Per the germline V gene, CDR1 is SGHAT and CDR2 is FQNNGV. Trimming cost V 6 bases and J 0 bases, with 21 bases left between them. This CDR3 contains 17 residues. The CDR3: CASRSNPGTFSSYEQYF. The CDR3 DNA sequence: TGTGCCAGCAGATCAAATCCCGGGACTTTCAGCTCCTACGAGCAGTACTTC.

This clone was picked up a small number of times. V is TRBV9 and J is TRBJ1-6; TRBD1 aligns across 10 bases. The germline V gene has CDR1 SGDLS and CDR2 YYNGEE. V was clipped by 4 bases and J by 7 bases; unmatched bases: 5. The CDR3 spans 15 residues. The DNA of the CDR3 is TGTGCCAGCAGCTCTCGACAGGGGGCGAATTCACCCCTCCACTTT. Amino acids: CASSSRQGANSPLHF.

In this sample, this clone turned up a few times. This chain joins TRBV14 and TRBJ1-4; 7 bases align to TRBD1. J was trimmed by 3 bases and V by 1 base; bases with no gene match: 2. CDR1 and CDR2 (germline): SGHDN, FVKESK. This CDR3 has 15 residues. CDR3 amino acids: CASSQVGQSNEKLFF. The CDR3 DNA follows: TGTGCCAGCAGCCAAGTGGGACAGTCTAATGAAAAACTGTTTTTT.

The CDR3 region has the DNA TGTGCCAGCAGTAGAGGGACAGGGGGGTCCTACGAGCAGTACTTC. Protein sequence: CASSRGTGGSYEQYF. The gene calls are TRBV6-1 and TRBJ2-5, with TRBD1 identical over 11 bases. The J call may not be correct, given that the DNA end is closer to TRBJ2-7. This CDR3 has 15 residues. Germline V lookup: CDR1 MNHNS, CDR2 SASEGT.

The chain combines TRBV5-6 with TRBJ2-1; 7 nucleotides align to TRBD1. CDR3 length: 14 amino acids. Losses at the gene ends were 5 bases for V and 0 bases for J; bases not matched to a gene: 2. Germline CDR1 and CDR2: SGHDT and YYEEEE. CDR3 in DNA: TGTGCCAGCAGGGACAGGAGCTCCTACAATGAGCAGTTCTTC. Residues: CASRDRSSYNEQFF.

The rearrangement joins TRBV30 to TRBJ1-6; 9 bases are a match to TRBD1. Germline V gene sequence: CDR1 GTSNPN, CDR2 SVGIG (reference sequence). This CDR3 spans 15 amino acids. Germline trimming cut 3 bases from V and 7 bases from J; bases unmatched to any gene: 7. Here the CDR3 DNA reads TGTGCCTGGAGCCCCGGGACAGGGTGGAATTCACCCCTCCACTTT. The encoded protein is CAWSPGTGWNSPLHF.

The chain joins TRBV30 to TRBJ1-1; D gene ambiguous. The CDR3 has 13 residues. The V end was cut by 8 bases, the J end by 7 bases, with 20 bases between. Germline CDR1 reads GTSNPN; CDR2 reads SVGIG (reference sequence). The CDR3 nucleotides read TGTGCCGTATCTTTAGGAGATGTGTTTGAAGCTTTCTTT. Its protein is CAVSLGDVFEAFF.

Of note for this clone: Germline is not matched at one junction end, which may reflect a read error. The V call is TRBV7-9, the J call TRBJ1-2; TRBD1 matches at 7 bases. The CDR3 extends over 15 amino acids. Germline lookup yields CDR1 SEHNR and CDR2 FQNEAQ (reference sequence). DNA of the CDR3: TGTTCCAGCAGCTTACGGACAGGAAACGTATGGGGCTACACCTTC. Its translation is CSSSLRTGNVWGYTF.

The chain recombines TRBV5-8 with TRBJ1-1, with no clear D. Trimming pared 4 bases from V and 6 bases from J, leaving 22 bases between. There are 16 residues in the CDR3. The germline gives CDR1 SGHTS, CDR2 YDEGEE. The CDR3 spells CASSRFDVTTGAEAFF. CDR3 coding DNA: TGTGCCAGCAGCAGGTTCGACGTCACGACTGGTGCTGAAGCTTTCTTT.

The CDR3 protein is CASSIQGMNTEAFF. CDR3 in DNA: TGTGCCAGTAGTATACAGGGTATGAACACTGAAGCTTTCTTT. The chain carries TRBV19 and TRBJ1-1; D possibly corresponds to TRBD1 (5 bases). V lost 2 bases and J lost 0, with 7 bases in between. CDR3 length: 14 residues. Germline V gives CDR1 LNHDA, CDR2 SQIVND (reference sequence). The complete variable domain, with remaining parts taken from reference TRBV19 and TRBJ1-1, reads DGGITQSPKYLFRKEGQNVTLSCEQNLNHDAMYWYRQDPGQGLRLIYYSQIVNDFQKGDIAEGYSVSREKKESFPLTVTSAQKNPTAFYLCASSIQGMNTEAFFGQGTRLTVV.

The table lists this clone with a few counts. The CDR3 loop reads CASSEWMTTQGNSPLHF. Written as DNA, the CDR3 is TGTGCCAGCAGTGAATGGATGACGACCCAGGGTAATTCACCCCTCCACTTT. J is TRBJ1-6 and V is TRBV6-1; maybe TRBD1 (5 bases). The germline V and J ends were trimmed by 2 bases and 6 bases, with 17 bases remaining between them. This CDR3 has 17 residues. Germline V gene lookup returns CDR1 MNHNS and CDR2 SASEGT.

This clone came up a few times. The chain links TRBV7-8 to TRBJ1-1; perhaps TRBD1 as D (6 bases). Looked up from germline, CDR1 is SGHVS and CDR2 is FQNEAQ. V lost 0 bases and J 11 bases, leaving 16 bases between the germline ends. The CDR3 runs to 14 residues. CDR3: CASSLASGGRLAFF. In nucleotides, the CDR3 is TGTGCCAGCAGCTTAGCGAGCGGGGGGCGGTTGGCTTTCTTT.

V and J are TRBV14 and TRBJ1-2; weak D call: TRBD1 (6 bases). The CDR3 has 15 residues. CDR1 and CDR2 (germline): SGHDN, FVKESK. With 0 bases removed from V and 0 bases from J, the gap between germline ends came to 8 bases. Written as DNA, the CDR3 is TGTGCCAGCAGCCAAGAGGGACACCCTAACTATGGCTACACCTTC. The encoded protein is CASSQEGHPNYGYTF.

The rearrangement uses TRBV5-6 and TRBJ2-3; D gene unclear. Germline CDR1 is SGHDT and CDR2 is YYEEEE. This CDR3 contains 14 residues. V was pared by 2 bases and J by 1 base, with 8 bases between. The chain's CDR3 is CASSFQQGTDTQYF. CDR3 sequence (DNA): TGTGCCAGCAGCTTTCAGCAGGGCACAGATACGCAGTATTTT.

This clone has more than one count but fewer than ten. The chain employs TRBV6-5 and TRBJ1-1; tentative D call: TRBD1 (5 bases). Germline V lookup: CDR1 MNHEY, CDR2 SVGAGI. Trimming cost V 4 bases and J 4 bases, with 13 bases left between them. The length of the CDR3 is 14 residues. CDR3 nucleotides: TGTGCCAGCAGTTTCTCCTCAGGGCGCACTGAAGCTTTCTTT. Translating it yields CASSFSSGRTEAFF.

This chain links TRBV15 with TRBJ2-3, with a weak D call TRBD1 (5 bases). The CDR3 runs 16 residues. V shed 4 bases and J shed 0 bases, with 14 bases lying between them. Looked up from germline, CDR1 is LNHNV and CDR2 is YYDKDF (reference sequence). DNA of the CDR3: TGTGCCACCAGCAAAGAAACAGGTTTAAGCACAGATACGCAGTATTTT. This sequence encodes CATSKETGLSTDTQYF.

The chain uses TRBV13 and TRBJ2-1; a possible D gene is TRBD1 (6 bases). The CDR3 covers 15 residues. The germline V gene has CDR1 PRHDT and CDR2 FYEKMQ (reference sequence). V lost 7 bases to trimming and J lost 4 bases, with 17 bases between them. Here the CDR3 reads CASNLPGVRYNEQFF. CDR3 nucleotide sequence: TGTGCCAGCAACCTACCAGGGGTCAGGTACAATGAGCAGTTCTTC.

This chain connects TRBV7-6 to TRBJ2-1, with 10 nucleotides matching TRBD2. The V gene's germline CDR1 is SGHVS and CDR2 FNYEAQ. The ends lost 0 bases at V and 3 bases at J; junction bases unmatched: 8. This CDR3 spans 18 amino acids. The CDR3, as DNA: TGTGCCAGCAGCTTAGCTAGCGGGGGGCCCCGAAACTACAATGAGCAGTTCTTC. Its protein product is CASSLASGGPRNYNEQFF.

The chain combines TRBV19 with TRBJ2-3; 10 bases agree with TRBD1. V shed 3 bases, J shed 6 bases, and the junction held 3 bases outside the gene matches. The CDR3 extends over 14 amino acids. Germline assignment: CDR1 LNHDA and CDR2 SQIVND (reference sequence). CDR3 in amino acids: CASSMGQGPDTQYF. CDR3 coding DNA: TGTGCCAGTAGTATGGGACAGGGGCCCGATACGCAGTATTTT.

This clone has just a few counts. This chain connects TRBV4-2 to TRBJ2-1; D may be TRBD2 (5 bases). Between the trimmed V and J ends, which lost 1 base and 8 bases, there was a span of 9 bases. The germline V gene has CDR1 LGHNA and CDR2 YNFKEQ. The CDR3 runs to 13 residues. This chain's CDR3 is CASSQGGRYEQFF. The DNA for the CDR3 is TGTGCCAGCAGCCAAGGCGGGCGTTATGAGCAGTTCTTC.

The rearrangement links TRBV5-1 to TRBJ2-1; 8 bases match TRBD1. V lost 6 bases, J lost 3 bases, and 5 bases stayed unmatched. The CDR3 is 14 residues long. The germline CDR1 and CDR2 sequences are SGHRS and YFSETQ. The CDR3 DNA is TGCGCCAGCACACAACAGGGGGTCTACAATGAGCAGTTCTTC. Protein: CASTQQGVYNEQFF.

This clone was detected once. The chain links TRBV30 to TRBJ1-2, with 11 bases identical to TRBD1. Trimming at V came to 0 bases and at J to 6 bases, leaving 3 bases not matched to a gene. Germline V lookup: CDR1 GTSNPN, CDR2 SVGIG (reference sequence). This CDR3 contains 14 residues. CDR3 nucleotides: TGTGCCTGGAGTGTACAGGGACAGGGGGATGGCTACACCTTC. Protein product: CAWSVQGQGDGYTF. Supplemented by reference TRBV30 and TRBJ1-2, the full variable domain reads SQTIHQWPATLVQPVGSPLSLECTVEGTSNPNLYWYRQAAGRGLQLLFYSVGIGQISSEVPQNLSASRPQDRQFILSSKKLLLSDSGFYLCAWSVQGQGDGYTFGSGTRLTVV.